The 25 T cell receptor beta chains in this list originate from one sample, sequenced in a study of identical twins. TCRdb ran MiXCR on the 5' RACE reads and lists one entry per CDR3 protein. The data contain around 290,000 distinct CDR3 sequences, around 9.7% of them singletons. These data also featured in a second study, about yellow fever vaccine responses in identical twins.

Sequences were obtained from CD8+ T cells sorted from blood. Every receptor here comes from a woman between 18 and 29 years old in good health.

This clonotype was recorded many times. The genes are TRBV6-5 and TRBJ2-2; the D is unclear. The CDR3 is 15 residues long. Trimming pared 2 bases from V and 5 bases from J, leaving 12 bases between. Germline V gives CDR1 MNHEY, CDR2 SVGAGI. Here the CDR3 reads CASSYEVLGTGELFF. The CDR3 nucleotides are TGTGCCAGCAGTTACGAGGTTCTAGGGACCGGGGAGCTGTTTTTT.

This clonotype was detected a few times. The V gene is TRBV6-6, the J gene TRBJ2-1, with unresolved D. The CDR3 contains 9 residues. V shed 6 bases and J shed 6 bases, with 0 bases lying between them. Germline V gene data show CDR1 as MNHNY and CDR2 as SVGAGI (reference sequence). The CDR3 region has the DNA TGTGCCAGCAGCAATGAGCAGTTCTTC. This encodes CASSNEQFF.

Many counts were recorded for this clonotype. The chain combines TRBV11-2 with TRBJ2-1; no clear D. Deletions cut 1 base from V and 3 bases from J, with 13 bases between. Germline V gene data show CDR1 as SGHAT and CDR2 as FQNNGV. CDR3 length: 16 amino acids. The CDR3 coding sequence is TGTGCCAGCAGCTTAGTTTCCGGAAAAAACTACAATGAGCAGTTCTTC. This codes for CASSLVSGKNYNEQFF.

In its sample, this clonotype was seen a few times. The gene calls are TRBV6-4 and TRBJ2-1; D remains unclear. Trimming left V 6 bases short and J 3 bases short, with 12 bases between. The germline V gene has CDR1 MRHNA and CDR2 SNTAGT. The CDR3 covers 14 residues. The CDR3 loop is CASSPVIDYNEQFF. CDR3 DNA sequence: TGTGCCAGCAGCCCCGTTATAGACTACAATGAGCAGTTCTTC.

This clonotype was counted ten times or more. This chain uses TRBV7-9 with TRBJ2-6; unclear D gene. Germline V lookup: CDR1 SEHNR, CDR2 FQNEAQ (reference sequence). Trimming shortened V by 1 base and J by 2 bases, and 6 bases separated the two germline ends. CDR3 length: 15 residues. The chain's CDR3 is CASSLVSPGANVLTF. In DNA form, the CDR3 reads TGTGCCAGCAGCTTAGTTAGCCCTGGGGCCAACGTCCTGACTTTC.

This clonotype was picked up many times. The chain combines TRBV20-1 with TRBJ2-3; 9 bases fit TRBD1. The germline gives CDR1 DFQATT, CDR2 SNEGSKA (reference sequence). The CDR3 is 16 amino acids. Trimming cost V 3 bases and J 3 bases; bases outside gene matches: 10. Here the CDR3 reads CSASLVGQGRTDTQYF. The DNA for the CDR3 is TGCAGTGCTAGCCTGGTCGGACAGGGGAGGACAGATACGCAGTATTTT.

There are a few counts of this clonotype. The chain links TRBV6-2 or TRBV6-3 to TRBJ2-2; D may correspond to TRBD1 or TRBD2 (6 bases each). The CDR3 length is 13 residues. CDR1 MNHEY and CDR2 SVGEGT come from the germline V gene. V was trimmed by 8 bases and J by 3 bases, leaving 10 bases between them. CDR3 region: CASEGEDTGELFF. The CDR3 DNA reads TGTGCCAGCGAGGGGGAGGACACCGGGGAGCTGTTTTTT.

This clonotype was seen more than once but under ten times. This chain uses TRBV4-2 with TRBJ2-5; 13 nucleotides line up with TRBD2. The length of the CDR3 is 16 residues. The V segment lost 2 bases and the J segment 5 bases; nucleotides outside the gene matches: 5. From germline, CDR1 is LGHNA and CDR2 YNFKEQ. The DNA for the CDR3 is TGTGCCAGCAGCCAACAGACTAGCGGGGGGCTGGAGACCCAGTACTTC. Amino acid sequence: CASSQQTSGGLETQYF.

In this sample, this clonotype turned up many times. The chain employs TRBV11-2 and TRBJ2-3; D might be TRBD2 (5 bases). Germline V gives CDR1 SGHAT, CDR2 FQNNGV. The length of the CDR3 is 16 residues. Trimming shortened V by 0 bases and J by 8 bases, and 18 bases separated the two germline ends. The CDR3 reads CASSLDEGLRISTQYF. CDR3 DNA sequence: TGTGCCAGCAGCTTAGATGAGGGTCTTCGAATTAGTACGCAGTATTTT.

A few counts support this clonotype. The chain recombines TRBV6-5 with TRBJ1-2; 7 nucleotides match TRBD1. Trimming took 4 bases from V and 4 from J; bases not matched to a gene: 12. Germline CDR1 and CDR2: MNHEY and SVGAGI. The CDR3 is made up of 16 amino acids. The CDR3 nucleotides read TGTGCCAGCAGTTGGGGGCGACAGGGTGGGGTCTATGGCTACACCTTC. This codes for CASSWGRQGGVYGYTF.

This clonotype was recorded at least ten times. V is TRBV19 and J is TRBJ2-1; 9 nucleotides line up with TRBD2. CDR1 and CDR2 (germline): LNHDA, SQIVND (reference sequence). Unmatched junction bases numbered 3, after V lost 8 bases and J lost 10 bases. CDR3 size: 11 residues. The CDR3 loop reads CASSSGREQFF. The CDR3 DNA reads TGTGCCAGTTCCAGCGGGAGGGAGCAGTTCTTC.

In its sample, this clonotype was seen a few times. The V call is TRBV9, the J call TRBJ1-1; no clear D. The V and J ends lost 3 bases and 5 bases respectively, with 8 bases between them. This CDR3 spans 12 amino acids. CDR1 is SGDLS and CDR2 is YYNGEE in the germline V gene. The CDR3 bases are TGTGCCAGCAGCGGAGGGAGGACTGAAGCTTTCTTT. Translating it yields CASSGGRTEAFF.

The chain couples TRBV25-1 to TRBJ2-1; D uncertain. V was pared by 8 bases and J by 8 bases, with 10 bases between. This CDR3 region has 11 residues. Germline lookup yields CDR1 MGHDK and CDR2 SYGVNS. The CDR3 DNA is TGTGCCAGCGGTACCTCCCATGAGCAGTTCTTC. Its protein product is CASGTSHEQFF.

J is TRBJ2-7 and V is TRBV4-2; 7 bases are a match to TRBD2. The length of the CDR3 is 14 residues. The ends lost 3 bases at V and 6 bases at J; junction bases unmatched: 8. Germline CDR1 is LGHNA and CDR2 is YNFKEQ. CDR3 in amino acids: CASSQGGESTEQYF. The CDR3 DNA sequence: TGTGCCAGCAGCCAGGGGGGGGAGAGTACCGAGCAGTACTTC.

This clonotype was recorded many times. The genes are TRBV7-9 and TRBJ2-7, with a possible D match to TRBD1 (5 bases). This CDR3 has 12 amino acids. The germline gives CDR1 SEHNR, CDR2 FQNEAQ (reference sequence). V lost 7 bases, J lost 7 bases, and 14 bases lay in between. The CDR3 loop is CASTTAGKEQYF. CDR3 DNA sequence: TGTGCCAGCACCACGGCAGGGAAGGAGCAGTACTTC.

The CDR3 loop reads CASITGTRDVDKQFF. For the CDR3, the DNA is TGTGCCAGCATTACCGGGACTAGGGACGTCGATAAGCAGTTCTTC. The rearrangement joins TRBV6-5 to TRBJ2-1; 8 bases align to TRBD2. CDR1 is MNHEY, CDR2 SVGAGI, per germline. V lost 7 bases to trimming and J lost 11 bases; unmatched junction nucleotides: 16. The CDR3 is 15 residues long.

A few counts support this clonotype. This chain joins TRBV27 and TRBJ2-5; 9 bases are a match to TRBD2. The CDR3 extends over 19 amino acids. Germline V gene data show CDR1 as MNHEY and CDR2 as SMNVEV (reference sequence). V lost 5 bases and J lost 1; bases outside the gene matches: 17. In nucleotides, the CDR3 is TGTGCCAGCAGTACTACCAGTAGCGGGAGTTATAACCGCCAAGAGACCCAGTACTTC. Its protein product is CASSTTSSGSYNRQETQYF.

This clonotype was recorded at least ten times. J is TRBJ2-1 and V is TRBV20-1; 8 nucleotides agree with TRBD1. Germline V gene lookup returns CDR1 DFQATT and CDR2 SNEGSKA (reference sequence). The CDR3 consists of 15 residues. V was clipped by 0 bases and J by 2 bases; unmatched bases: 3. CDR3 sequence: CSARDRRGPYNEQFF. Written as DNA, the CDR3 is TGCAGTGCTAGAGATCGCAGGGGGCCCTACAATGAGCAGTTCTTC.

The J gene is TRBJ2-3, the V gene TRBV10-3; 10 bases are a match to TRBD2. Per germline, CDR1 ENHRY and CDR2 SYGVKD. This CDR3 has 18 amino acids. V was clipped by 2 bases and J by 3 bases; unmatched bases: 11. The CDR3 protein is CAISETSSSGSLTDTQYF. The CDR3 DNA follows: TGTGCCATCAGTGAGACCTCGTCTAGCGGGAGTTTGACAGATACGCAGTATTTT.

The genes are TRBV11-2 and TRBJ2-7; D is ambiguous. V was pared by 1 base and J by 4 bases, with 14 bases between. The CDR3 contains 15 residues. Germline CDR1 and CDR2: SGHAT and FQNNGV. DNA for the CDR3: TGTGCCAGCAGCTTAGTTCAATTGTCGAAATACGAGCAGTACTTC. Encoded protein: CASSLVQLSKYEQYF.

This clonotype was seen repeatedly, ten times or more. The J gene is TRBJ2-3, the V gene TRBV5-1; D is perhaps TRBD1 (6 bases). V was clipped by 4 bases and J by 4 bases, with 16 bases between them. From germline, CDR1 is SGHRS and CDR2 YFSETQ. The CDR3 is 15 amino acids. The chain's CDR3 is CASSVDRGLADTQYF. For the CDR3, the DNA is TGCGCCAGCAGCGTGGACAGAGGTCTTGCAGATACGCAGTATTTT.

This clonotype occurred many times. V usage is TRBV4-3 and J usage is TRBJ2-2; possible D gene TRBD2, 6 bases. V was clipped by 0 bases and J by 5 bases, with 22 bases between them. The CDR3 extends over 19 amino acids. Germline loops: CDR1 LGHNA, CDR2 YSLEER. Here the CDR3 DNA reads TGCGCCAGCAGCCAAGATTGGCGGGAACAGCTTGATGGGACCGGGGAGCTGTTTTTT. The encoded protein is CASSQDWREQLDGTGELFF.

This clonotype appeared many times. This chain joins TRBV5-6 and TRBJ2-3, with D perhaps being TRBD1 or TRBD2 (5 bases each). The CDR3 extends over 15 amino acids. Trimming pared 1 base from V and 4 bases from J, leaving 13 bases between. Looked up from germline, CDR1 is SGHDT and CDR2 is YYEEEE. CDR3 residues: CASSLISGPADTQYF. The CDR3 DNA follows: TGTGCCAGCAGCTTGATATCGGGGCCGGCAGATACGCAGTATTTT. Looking up the rest from reference TRBV5-6 and TRBJ2-3 gives the full variable domain: DAGVTQSPTHLIKTRGQQVTLRCSPKSGHDTVSWYQQALGQGPQFIFQYYEEEERQRGNFPDRFSGHQFPNYSSELNVNALLLGDSALYLCASSLISGPADTQYFGPGTRLTVL.

This clonotype was recorded at least ten times. The CDR3 bases are TGTGCCAGCAGCCAAACAGGGGGAGCTGGCTACACCTTC. This translates into CASSQTGGAGYTF. V usage is TRBV4-2 and J usage is TRBJ1-2; 8 positions agree with TRBD1. Germline V gives CDR1 LGHNA, CDR2 YNFKEQ. V dropped 2 bases and J dropped 7; count of bases not matched to a gene: 3. The CDR3 sequence is 13 residues long.

This clonotype was counted at least ten times. V usage is TRBV25-1 and J usage is TRBJ2-1; the match to TRBD1 covers 7 bases. This CDR3 comprises 14 residues. CDR1 and CDR2 (germline): MGHDK, SYGVNS. The junction had 7 bases not matched to a gene; V was cut back by 6 bases and J by 5 bases. This CDR3 is CASRRTGVHNEQFF. CDR3 DNA: TGTGCCAGCAGAAGGACAGGTGTCCACAATGAGCAGTTCTTC. The whole variable domain, filled in from reference TRBV25-1 and TRBJ2-1, reads EADIYQTPRYLVIGTGKKITLECSQTMGHDKMYWYQQDPGMELHLIHYSYGVNSTEKGDLSSESTVSRIRTEHFPLTLESARPSHTSQYLCASRRTGVHNEQFFGPGTRLTVL.